This T cell receptor (beta chain) is from a study of CD8 T cells in Susac syndrome. The CD8+ and CD4+ T cells were negatively isolated, with the TEMRA cells enriched by FACS. RNA, at roughly 0.5 to 1 ug, was reverse transcribed with random hexamers. TCR beta CDR3 was amplified by immunoSEQ multiplex PCR. This amplification extended across 54 Vbeta and 13 Jbeta segments. TCRdb reprocessed the immunoSEQ multiplex PCR reads via MiXCR and lists one record per CDR3 protein. The profile shows some 250,000 distinct CDR3 sequences, around 96% of them singletons. V lost 7 bases and J 1 base, leaving 13 bases between the germline ends. The germline V gene encodes CDR1 KGHSH and CDR2 LQKENI. This CDR3 comprises 14 residues.

Sequencing was carried out using CD4+ T cells from PBMCs. This chain links TRBV18 with TRBJ1-1, with D perhaps matching TRBD1 (6 bases). The receptor's source is a human donor with Susac syndrome. The CDR3 DNA reads TGTGCCAGCTTTGCCGGACAGACGAACACTGAAGCTTTCTTT. This gives the protein CASFAGQTNTEAFF.